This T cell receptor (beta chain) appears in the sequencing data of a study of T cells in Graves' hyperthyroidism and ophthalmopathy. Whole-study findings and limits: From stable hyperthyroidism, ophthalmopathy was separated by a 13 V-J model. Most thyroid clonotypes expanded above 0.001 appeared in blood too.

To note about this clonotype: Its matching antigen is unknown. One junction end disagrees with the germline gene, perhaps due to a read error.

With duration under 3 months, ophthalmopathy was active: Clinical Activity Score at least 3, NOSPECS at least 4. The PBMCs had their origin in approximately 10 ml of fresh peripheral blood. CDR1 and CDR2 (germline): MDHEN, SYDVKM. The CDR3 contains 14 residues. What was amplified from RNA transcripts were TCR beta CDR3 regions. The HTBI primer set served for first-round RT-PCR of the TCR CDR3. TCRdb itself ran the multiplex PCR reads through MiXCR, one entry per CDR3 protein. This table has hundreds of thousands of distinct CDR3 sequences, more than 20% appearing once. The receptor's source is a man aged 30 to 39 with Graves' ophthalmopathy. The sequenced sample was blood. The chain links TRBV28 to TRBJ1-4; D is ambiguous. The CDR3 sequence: CACRPADLNEKLFF. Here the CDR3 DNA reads TGTGCCTGCAGACCGGCTGACCTTAATGAAAAACTGTTTTTT.